This T cell receptor beta chain was recorded in a study of identical twins. Overall study findings and caveats: Sharing of beta out-of-frame sequences by twins showed a weaker excess. Some out-of-frame alpha sequences were shared by twins, and these showed excess low generation probability. With abundant cord blood beta clonotypes, insertions were fewer; memory repertoires showed no such pattern.

A few counts support this clonotype. Antigen unknown. Trimming took 5 bases from V and 5 from J; bases not matched to a gene: 6. The CDR3 is made up of 13 amino acids. CDR1 is SQVTM and CDR2 is ANQGSEA in the germline V gene. TCRdb processed the 5' RACE reads anew with MiXCR; each CDR3 protein has one entry. Among 700,000 to 950,000 distinct CDR3 sequences listed, about 12% were seen once. Each donor (without exception) was a healthy Caucasian. Separately, the same data were catalogued under a study of yellow fever vaccine responses in identical twins.

Specimen: PBMCs. The chain employs TRBV29-1 and TRBJ2-7; 10 bases are a match to TRBD2. The receptor was isolated from a woman under 30 in good health. For the CDR3, the DNA is TGCAGCGTTCGTCTAGCGGGAGTTCACGAGCAGTACTTC. This encodes CSVRLAGVHEQYF.